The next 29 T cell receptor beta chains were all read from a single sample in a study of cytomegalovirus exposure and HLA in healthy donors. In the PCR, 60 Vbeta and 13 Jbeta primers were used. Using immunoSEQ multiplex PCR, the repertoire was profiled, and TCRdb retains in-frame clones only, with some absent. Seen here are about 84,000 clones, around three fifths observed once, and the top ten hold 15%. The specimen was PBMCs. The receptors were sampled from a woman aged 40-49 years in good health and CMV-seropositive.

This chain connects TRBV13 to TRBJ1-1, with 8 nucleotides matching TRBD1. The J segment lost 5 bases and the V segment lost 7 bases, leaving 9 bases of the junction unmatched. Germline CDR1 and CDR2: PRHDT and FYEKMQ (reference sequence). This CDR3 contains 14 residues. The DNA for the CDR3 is TGTGCCAGCACCGAAGACAGGGGCCGGACTGAAGCTTTCTTT. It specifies CASTEDRGRTEAFF.

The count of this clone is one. For the CDR3, the DNA is TGTGCCATCAGTGAGGTACAGGGTAGACAGCCCCAGCATTTT. Protein sequence: CAISEVQGRQPQHF. The V gene is TRBV10-3, the J gene TRBJ1-5; possible D gene TRBD1, 6 bases. Between the trimmed V and J ends, which lost 2 bases and 7 bases, there was a span of 12 bases. The CDR3 extends over 14 amino acids. Looked up from germline, CDR1 is ENHRY and CDR2 is SYGVKD.

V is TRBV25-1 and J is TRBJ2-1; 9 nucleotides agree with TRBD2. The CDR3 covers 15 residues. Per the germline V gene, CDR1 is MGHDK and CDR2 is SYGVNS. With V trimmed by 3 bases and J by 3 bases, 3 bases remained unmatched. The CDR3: CASSDGSGSYNEQFF. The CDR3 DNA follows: TGTGCCAGCAGTGATGGTAGCGGGAGCTACAATGAGCAGTTCTTC.

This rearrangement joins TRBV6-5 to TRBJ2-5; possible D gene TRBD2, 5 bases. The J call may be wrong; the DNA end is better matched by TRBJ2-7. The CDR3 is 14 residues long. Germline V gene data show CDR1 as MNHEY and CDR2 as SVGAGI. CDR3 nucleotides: TGTGCCACCAAAGGGAGTTTTACTTCCTACGAGCAGTACTTC. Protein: CATKGSFTSYEQYF.

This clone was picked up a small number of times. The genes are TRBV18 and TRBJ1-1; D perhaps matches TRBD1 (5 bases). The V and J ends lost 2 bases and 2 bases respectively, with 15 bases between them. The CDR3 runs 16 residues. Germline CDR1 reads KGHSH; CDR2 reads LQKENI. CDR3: CASSPWQGSLNTEAFF. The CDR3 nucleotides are TGTGCCAGCTCACCATGGCAGGGATCTCTTAACACTGAAGCTTTCTTT.

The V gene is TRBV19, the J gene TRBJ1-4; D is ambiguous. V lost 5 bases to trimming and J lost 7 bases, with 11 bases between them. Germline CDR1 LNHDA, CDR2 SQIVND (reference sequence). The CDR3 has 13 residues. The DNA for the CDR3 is TGTGCCAGTAGTCTGGGAGGGATTGAAAAACTGTTTTTT. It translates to CASSLGGIEKLFF.

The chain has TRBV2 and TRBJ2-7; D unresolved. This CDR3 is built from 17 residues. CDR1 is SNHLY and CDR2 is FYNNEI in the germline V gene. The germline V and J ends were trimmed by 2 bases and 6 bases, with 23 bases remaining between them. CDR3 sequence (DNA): TGTGCCAGCAGTGAAATCGGGTCATTCTCGGCCGGATCCGAGCAGTACTTC. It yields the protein CASSEIGSFSAGSEQYF.

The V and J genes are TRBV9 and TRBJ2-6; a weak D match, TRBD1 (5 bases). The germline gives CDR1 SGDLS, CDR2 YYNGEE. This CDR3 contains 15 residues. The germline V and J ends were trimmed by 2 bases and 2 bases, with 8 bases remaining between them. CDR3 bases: TGTGCCAGCAGCGTTAGGGGAACTGGGGCCAACGTCCTGACTTTC. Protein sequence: CASSVRGTGANVLTF.

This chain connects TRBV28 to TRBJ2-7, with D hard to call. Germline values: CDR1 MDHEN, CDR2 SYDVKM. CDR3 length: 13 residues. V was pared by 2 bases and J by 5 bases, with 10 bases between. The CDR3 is CASSLRLTHEQYF. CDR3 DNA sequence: TGTGCCAGCAGTTTACGTCTTACACACGAGCAGTACTTC.

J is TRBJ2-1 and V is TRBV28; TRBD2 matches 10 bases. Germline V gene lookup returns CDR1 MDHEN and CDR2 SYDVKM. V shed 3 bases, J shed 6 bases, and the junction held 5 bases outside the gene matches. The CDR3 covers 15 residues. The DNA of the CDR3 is TGTGCCAGCAGTTTGGTGTCTAGCGGGAGCAATGAGCAGTTCTTC. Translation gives CASSLVSSGSNEQFF.

This CDR3 reads CASSEVMTQGTGELFF. DNA for the CDR3: TGTGCCAGCAGTGAAGTCATGACTCAAGGCACCGGGGAGCTGTTTTTT. This chain uses TRBV6-1 with TRBJ2-2; D gene uncertain. The CDR3 has 16 residues. The germline V gene encodes CDR1 MNHNS and CDR2 SASEGT. V lost 1 base, J lost 4 bases, and 13 bases lay in between.

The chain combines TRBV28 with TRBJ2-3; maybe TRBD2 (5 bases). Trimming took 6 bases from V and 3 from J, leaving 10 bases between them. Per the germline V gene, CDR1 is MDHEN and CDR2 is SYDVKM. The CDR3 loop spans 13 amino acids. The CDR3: CASREGATDTQYF. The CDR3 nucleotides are TGTGCCAGCAGAGAGGGCGCGACAGATACGCAGTATTTT.

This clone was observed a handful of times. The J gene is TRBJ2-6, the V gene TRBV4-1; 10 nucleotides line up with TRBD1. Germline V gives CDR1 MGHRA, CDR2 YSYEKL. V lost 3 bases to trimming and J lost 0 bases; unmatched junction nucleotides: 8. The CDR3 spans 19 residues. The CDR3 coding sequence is TGCGCCAGCAGCCACCCTAGACAGGGGGCCCTCTCTGGGGCCAACGTCCTGACTTTC. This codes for CASSHPRQGALSGANVLTF.

CDR3 loop: CATSSAEETQYF. As DNA, the CDR3 is TGTGCCACTAGTAGCGCAGAAGAGACCCAGTACTTC. The rearrangement joins TRBV10-3 to TRBJ2-5, with D possibly matching TRBD2 (5 bases). Trimming pared 10 bases from V and 3 bases from J, leaving 12 bases between. Germline V gene sequence: CDR1 ENHRY, CDR2 SYGVKD. CDR3 length: 12 amino acids.

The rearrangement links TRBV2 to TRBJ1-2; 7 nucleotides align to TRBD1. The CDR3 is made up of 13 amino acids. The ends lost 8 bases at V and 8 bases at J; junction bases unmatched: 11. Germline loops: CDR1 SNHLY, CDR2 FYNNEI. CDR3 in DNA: TGTGCCAGCTTTACTACAGGGGCGGGGGGCTACACCTTC. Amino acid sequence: CASFTTGAGGYTF.

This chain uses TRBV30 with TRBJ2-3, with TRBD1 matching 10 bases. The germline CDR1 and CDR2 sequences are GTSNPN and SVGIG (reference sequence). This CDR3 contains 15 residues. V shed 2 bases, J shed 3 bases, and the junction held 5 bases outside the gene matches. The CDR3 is CAWSLGQGMTDTQYF. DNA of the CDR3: TGTGCCTGGAGTTTGGGACAGGGGATGACAGATACGCAGTATTTT.

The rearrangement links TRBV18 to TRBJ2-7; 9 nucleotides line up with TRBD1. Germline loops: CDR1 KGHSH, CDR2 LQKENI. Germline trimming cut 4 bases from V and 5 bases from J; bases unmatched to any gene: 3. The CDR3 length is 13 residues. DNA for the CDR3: TGTGCCAGCTCACAAGGGACAGGGAACGAGCAGTACTTC. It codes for CASSQGTGNEQYF.

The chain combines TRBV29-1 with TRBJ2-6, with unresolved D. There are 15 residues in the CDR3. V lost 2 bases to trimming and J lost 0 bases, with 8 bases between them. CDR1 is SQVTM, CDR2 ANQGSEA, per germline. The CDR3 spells CSVESYPSGANVLTF. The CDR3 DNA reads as TGCAGCGTTGAATCGTATCCCTCTGGGGCCAACGTCCTGACTTTC. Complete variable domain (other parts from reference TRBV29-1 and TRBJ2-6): SAVISQKPSRDICQRGTSLTIQCQVDSQVTMMFWYRQQPGQSLTLIATANQGSEATYESGFVIDKFPISRPNLTFSTLTVSNMSPEDSSIYLCSVESYPSGANVLTFGAGSRLTVL.

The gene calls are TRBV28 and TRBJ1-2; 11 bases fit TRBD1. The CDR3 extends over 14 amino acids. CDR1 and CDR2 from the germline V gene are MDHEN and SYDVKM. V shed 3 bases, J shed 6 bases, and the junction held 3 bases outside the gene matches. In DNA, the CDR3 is TGTGCCAGCAGTTTCGGACAGGGGGCGCATGGCTACACCTTC. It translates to CASSFGQGAHGYTF.

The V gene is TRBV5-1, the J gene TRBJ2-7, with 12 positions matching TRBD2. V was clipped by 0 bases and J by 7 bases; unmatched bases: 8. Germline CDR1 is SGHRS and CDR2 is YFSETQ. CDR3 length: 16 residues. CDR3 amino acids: CASSLVLAGGVGEQYF. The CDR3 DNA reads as TGCGCCAGCAGCTTGGTTCTAGCGGGGGGGGTTGGTGAGCAGTACTTC.

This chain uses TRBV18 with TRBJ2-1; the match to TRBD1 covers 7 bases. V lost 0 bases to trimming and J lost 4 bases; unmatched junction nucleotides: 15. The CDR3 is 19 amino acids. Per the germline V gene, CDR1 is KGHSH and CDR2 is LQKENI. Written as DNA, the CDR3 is TGTGCCAGCTCACCACCATTTGACGCCTCCGGGACAGCGTACAATGAGCAGTTCTTC. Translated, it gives CASSPPFDASGTAYNEQFF.

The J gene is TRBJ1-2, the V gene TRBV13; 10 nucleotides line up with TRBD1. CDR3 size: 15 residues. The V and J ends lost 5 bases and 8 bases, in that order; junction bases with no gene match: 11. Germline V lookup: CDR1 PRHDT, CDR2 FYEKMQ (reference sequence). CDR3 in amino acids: CASSPSPTGGGGYTF. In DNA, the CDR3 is TGTGCCAGCAGCCCGAGCCCGACAGGGGGCGGGGGCTACACCTTC.

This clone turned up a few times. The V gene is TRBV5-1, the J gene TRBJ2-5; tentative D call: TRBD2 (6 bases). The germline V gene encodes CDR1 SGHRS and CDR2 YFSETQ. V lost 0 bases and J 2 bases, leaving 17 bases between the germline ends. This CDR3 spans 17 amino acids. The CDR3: CASSLGRDFSTQETQYF. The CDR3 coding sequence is TGCGCCAGCAGCTTGGGGAGGGACTTCTCGACACAAGAGACCCAGTACTTC.

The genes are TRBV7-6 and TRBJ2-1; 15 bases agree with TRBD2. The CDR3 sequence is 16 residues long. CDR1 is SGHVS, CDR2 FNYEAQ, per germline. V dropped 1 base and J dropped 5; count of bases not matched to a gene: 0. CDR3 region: CASSLGTSGRDNEQFF. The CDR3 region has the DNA TGTGCCAGCAGCTTAGGGACTAGCGGGAGGGACAATGAGCAGTTCTTC.

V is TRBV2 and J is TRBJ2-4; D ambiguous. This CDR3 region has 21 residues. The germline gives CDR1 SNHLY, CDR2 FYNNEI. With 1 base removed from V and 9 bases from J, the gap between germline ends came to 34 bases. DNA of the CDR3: TGTGCCAGCAGTGAAGGCGAAGGTAGTAAGTTTGGAGCCCACCTACCTGGCATTCAGTACTTC. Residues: CASSEGEGSKFGAHLPGIQYF.

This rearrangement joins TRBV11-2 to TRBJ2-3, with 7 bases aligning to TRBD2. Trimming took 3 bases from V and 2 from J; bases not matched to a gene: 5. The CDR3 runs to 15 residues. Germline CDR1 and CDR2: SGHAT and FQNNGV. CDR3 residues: CASSFLAAPTDTQYF. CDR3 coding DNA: TGTGCCAGCAGCTTTCTAGCGGCCCCCACAGATACGCAGTATTTT.

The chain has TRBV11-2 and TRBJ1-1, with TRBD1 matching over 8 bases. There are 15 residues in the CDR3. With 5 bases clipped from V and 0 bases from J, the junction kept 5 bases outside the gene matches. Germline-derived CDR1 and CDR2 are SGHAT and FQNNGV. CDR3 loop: CASSPRTGLNTEAFF. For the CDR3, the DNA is TGTGCCAGCAGCCCCAGGACAGGGTTGAACACTGAAGCTTTCTTT.

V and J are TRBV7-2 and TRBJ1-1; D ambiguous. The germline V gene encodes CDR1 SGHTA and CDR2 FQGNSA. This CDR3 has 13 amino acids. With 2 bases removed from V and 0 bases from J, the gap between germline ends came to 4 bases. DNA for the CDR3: TGTGCCAGCAGCTTATCAGTGAACACTGAAGCTTTCTTT. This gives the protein CASSLSVNTEAFF.

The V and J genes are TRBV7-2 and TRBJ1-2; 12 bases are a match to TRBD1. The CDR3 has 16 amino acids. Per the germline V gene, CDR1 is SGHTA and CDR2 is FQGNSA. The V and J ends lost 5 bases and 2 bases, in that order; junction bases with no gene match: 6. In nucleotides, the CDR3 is TGTGCCAGCAGCCCCGGCGGGACAGGGGGCAACTATGGCTACACCTTC. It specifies CASSPGGTGGNYGYTF.